These 14 T cell receptor beta chains were sequenced from one sample in a study of glioma-infiltrating T cells. The iRepertoire nested amplicon-rescue multiplex PCR amplified TCR alpha and beta CDR3s from RNA. Using its own MiXCR run on the multiplex PCR reads, TCRdb lists one record per CDR3 protein. Among 300,000 to 450,000 distinct CDR3 sequences, 41% were seen once, and the ten largest hold approximately 12%. The sequencing sample was made of glioma tissue, nonneoplastic brain tissue, or PBMCs (not recorded which). The source is a human donor with low-grade glioma or glioblastoma, undergoing nonglioma brain surgery, or in good health (not recorded which).

This clonotype was found a few times. The J gene is TRBJ2-5, the V gene TRBV2; weak D call: TRBD1 (6 bases). V was clipped by 1 base and J by 5 bases, with 11 bases between them. This CDR3 is built from 14 residues. Germline values: CDR1 SNHLY, CDR2 FYNNEI. The CDR3 sequence is CASSEENRVETQYF. DNA of the CDR3: TGTGCCAGCAGTGAAGAAAACAGGGTGGAGACCCAGTACTTC.

The chain joins TRBV6-6 to TRBJ1-3; the D gene is possibly TRBD1 (5 bases). V lost 1 base to trimming and J lost 2 bases, with 21 bases between them. Germline lookup yields CDR1 MNHNY and CDR2 SVGAGI (reference sequence). This CDR3 contains 19 residues. CDR3 sequence reads: CASSYFLGEGPEAGNTIYF. The DNA for the CDR3 is TGTGCCAGCAGTTACTTCCTTGGGGAGGGGCCAGAGGCTGGAAACACCATATATTTT.

In this sample, this clonotype turned up many times. CDR3 DNA sequence: TGTGCCAGCAGAGCCGGGACGAGCTCCTACAATGAGCAGTTCTTC. Translated, it gives CASRAGTSSYNEQFF. The rearrangement uses TRBV6-6 and TRBJ2-1; D assignment may be TRBD1 or TRBD2 (5 bases each). Germline values: CDR1 MNHNY, CDR2 SVGAGI (reference sequence). Trimming stripped 6 bases from V and 0 bases from J, with 12 bases between. The CDR3 sequence is 15 residues long.

This clonotype appeared a few times. The chain joins TRBV6-2 or TRBV6-3 to TRBJ2-1, with 8 bases matching TRBD2. The CDR3 loop spans 18 amino acids. Germline CDR1 and CDR2: MNHEY and SVGEGT. The V and J ends lost 2 bases and 5 bases, in that order; junction bases with no gene match: 14. The CDR3: CASSYPVTGTRAHNEQFF. The CDR3 region has the DNA TGTGCCAGCAGTTACCCAGTTACCGGGACTAGAGCACACAATGAGCAGTTCTTC.

This clonotype has only a few counts. The chain employs TRBV7-9 and TRBJ1-5; 9 bases are a match to TRBD1. Germline CDR1 SEHNR, CDR2 FQNEAQ (reference sequence). Trimming took 4 bases from V and 0 from J; bases not matched to a gene: 10. CDR3 length: 18 amino acids. The CDR3 reads CASSSVAWDRASNQPQHF. The CDR3 coding sequence is TGTGCCAGCAGCTCCGTAGCCTGGGACAGGGCTAGCAATCAGCCCCAGCATTTT.

This sequence joins TRBV28 and TRBJ2-5, with 7 bases lining up with TRBD1. From germline, CDR1 is MDHEN and CDR2 SYDVKM. The CDR3 length is 16 residues. V gave up 7 bases and J gave up 7 bases; unmatched junction bases: 18. The CDR3 here is CASNPSGTAEVGTQYF. CDR3 DNA sequence: TGTGCCAGCAACCCCTCCGGGACAGCGGAGGTCGGGACCCAGTACTTC.

V is TRBV29-1 and J is TRBJ1-1; unclear D gene. From germline, CDR1 is SQVTM and CDR2 ANQGSEA. This CDR3 comprises 11 residues. Trimming removed 3 bases at V and 7 bases at J, with 9 bases between. The CDR3 DNA is TGCAGCGTTGATGGGCTTGATGAAGCTTTCTTT. This codes for CSVDGLDEAFF. Complete variable domain (other parts from reference TRBV29-1 and TRBJ1-1): SAVISQKPSRDICQRGTSLTIQCQVDSQVTMMFWYRQQPGQSLTLIATANQGSEATYESGFVIDKFPISRPNLTFSTLTVSNMSPEDSSIYLCSVDGLDEAFFGQGTRLTVV.

This clonotype was detected a few times. This chain connects TRBV4-2 to TRBJ2-1, with 12 bases lining up with TRBD1. The trim removed 3 bases at V and 8 bases at J, leaving 8 bases unmatched. CDR3 length equals 16 residues. Looked up from germline, CDR1 is LGHNA and CDR2 is YNFKEQ. The CDR3 reads CASSQAGQGAMHEQFF. As DNA, the CDR3 is TGTGCCAGCAGCCAGGCGGGACAGGGGGCGATGCATGAGCAGTTCTTC.

In its sample, this clonotype was seen a few times. The CDR3, as DNA: TGCAGTGCTAGAGTCAGGGGGTACGAGCAGTACTTC. Protein product: CSARVRGYEQYF. The rearrangement uses TRBV20-1 and TRBJ2-7, with 7 bases aligning to TRBD1. V gave up 1 base and J gave up 4 bases; unmatched junction bases: 1. CDR1 and CDR2 from the germline V gene are DFQATT and SNEGSKA (reference sequence). The CDR3 has 12 residues.

The chain joins TRBV10-3 to TRBJ2-3; no clear D gene. Germline V CDR1 and CDR2: ENHRY, SYGVKD. V lost 2 bases and J lost 4, with 10 bases in between. This CDR3 has 14 amino acids. The CDR3 loop reads CAISEQGGADTQYF. CDR3 nucleotide sequence: TGTGCCATCAGTGAGCAAGGCGGCGCAGATACGCAGTATTTT.

About this clonotype itself: A much larger clone sits a single nucleotide away, making a read error possible. The chain joins TRBV28 to TRBJ2-5, with 7 bases fitting TRBD1. Germline CDR1 MDHEN, CDR2 SYDVKM. The CDR3 extends over 14 amino acids. In DNA, the CDR3 is TGTGCCAGCAGGCCCCAGACAGGGACGAAGACCCAGTGCTTC. Its protein product is CASRPQTGTKTQCF.

The chain is built from TRBV25-1 and TRBJ2-7; TRBD2 aligns across 11 bases. The CDR3 length is 16 residues. Germline loops: CDR1 MGHDK, CDR2 SYGVNS. V lost 6 bases, J lost 1 base, and 8 bases stayed unmatched. In DNA, the CDR3 is TGTGCCAGCAGCTCACCGACTAGCGGGGCATCCTACGAGCAGTACTTC. Its translation: CASSSPTSGASYEQYF.

Worth noting for this clonotype: This may stem from a read error, because a much larger clone lies one nucleotide away. The CDR3 DNA reads TGTGCCAGCAGCTTATACAGCTGCACTGAAGCTTTCTTT. It codes for CASSLYSCTEAFF. The rearrangement uses TRBV7-2 and TRBJ1-1; the D is unclear. This CDR3 spans 13 amino acids. V was pared by 2 bases and J by 4 bases, with 8 bases between. Germline V gene data show CDR1 as SGHTA and CDR2 as FQGNSA.

This clonotype has at least ten counts. One end of the junction does not line up with germline, which may come from a read error. CDR3 nucleotides: TGTGCCAGCAGGTCCCGGGGGGGAAACTCTGGCTACACCTTC. Protein: CASRSRGGNSGYTF. The chain employs TRBV27 and TRBJ1-2; D possibly corresponds to TRBD1 (5 bases). The CDR3 has 14 amino acids. Germline assignment: CDR1 MNHEY and CDR2 SMNVEV (reference sequence).